Following are 24 T cell receptor beta chains from one sample sequenced in a study of patients and donors after allogeneic stem cell transplantation. Each CDR3 protein is one row after TCRdb ran MiXCR on the RT-PCR reads. The sample holds some 150,000 distinct CDR3 sequences, approximately 35% seen once. The sample consisted of blood, either unsorted or a sorted T cell fraction (not recorded which). Receptors were obtained from a human donor who was either an allogeneic HSCT recipient or a stem cell or donor lymphocyte infusion donor (not recorded which). It is not recorded whose cells these are; they may come from a transplant donor.

This clonotype was recorded a few times. In DNA, the CDR3 is TGTGCCAGCAGCTTATATACAGGTTCACCCCTCCACTTT. Translation: CASSLYTGSPLHF. This chain joins TRBV7-8 and TRBJ1-6; D perhaps matches TRBD1 (5 bases). Germline CDR1 reads SGHVS; CDR2 reads FQNEAQ. Trimming took 2 bases from V and 9 from J, leaving 8 bases between them. The CDR3 sequence is 13 residues long.

The chain joins TRBV5-6 to TRBJ1-2; 11 nucleotides agree with TRBD1. The length of the CDR3 is 15 residues. V shed 2 bases, J shed 4 bases, and the junction held 4 bases outside the gene matches. Germline CDR1 SGHDT, CDR2 YYEEEE. CDR3 coding DNA: TGTGCCAGCAGCTTTTCCGGGACAGGGGGCTATGGCTACACCTTC. This encodes CASSFSGTGGYGYTF.

In its sample, this clonotype was seen many times. The chain recombines TRBV20-1 with TRBJ2-4; D call uncertain. This CDR3 has 16 residues. Trimming pared 0 bases from V and 0 bases from J, leaving 12 bases between. Germline V gene data show CDR1 as DFQATT and CDR2 as SNEGSKA (reference sequence). CDR3 sequence: CSARDWADLAKNIQYF. CDR3 nucleotide sequence: TGCAGTGCTAGAGATTGGGCAGATCTAGCCAAAAACATTCAGTACTTC.

This chain joins TRBV2 and TRBJ2-3; 15 bases align to TRBD2. The germline CDR1 and CDR2 sequences are SNHLY and FYNNEI. J gave up 6 bases and V 5 bases, and 6 bases lay outside the gene matches. The CDR3 is 16 amino acids. DNA for the CDR3: TGTGCCAGCAGTCCAAGGGGACTAGCGGGGGGTGATACGCAGTATTTT. The encoded protein is CASSPRGLAGGDTQYF.

J is TRBJ2-1 and V is TRBV29-1; 8 bases are shared with TRBD2. V lost 3 bases and J lost 7; bases outside the gene matches: 11. The germline V gene has CDR1 SQVTM and CDR2 ANQGSEA. This CDR3 is 15 amino acids long. The CDR3 DNA sequence: TGCAGCGTTGATAGCCAGCGGGGGCTCGGTAATGAGCAGTTCTTC. It codes for CSVDSQRGLGNEQFF.

A few counts support this clonotype. This chain connects TRBV18 to TRBJ1-1; D unresolved. The CDR3 length is 16 residues. From germline, CDR1 is KGHSH and CDR2 LQKENI. V lost 1 base to trimming and J lost 0 bases, with 12 bases between them. CDR3 sequence: CASSPLGRNMNTEAFF. DNA of the CDR3: TGTGCCAGCTCACCACTGGGCAGGAACATGAACACTGAAGCTTTCTTT.

The chain joins TRBV29-1 to TRBJ1-2; D is possibly TRBD1 (5 bases). This CDR3 has 17 amino acids. Germline values: CDR1 SQVTM, CDR2 ANQGSEA. Trimming took off 4 bases at V and 4 bases at J, with 25 bases between the two ends. This CDR3 is CSVVQMEWGRSGYGYTF. The CDR3 bases are TGCAGCGTTGTCCAGATGGAATGGGGGAGGAGTGGCTATGGCTACACCTTC.

This chain connects TRBV20-1 to TRBJ1-1; no clear D gene. The germline CDR1 and CDR2 sequences are DFQATT and SNEGSKA (reference sequence). Trimming cost V 2 bases and J 0 bases, with 19 bases left between them. The CDR3 has 17 residues. CDR3 amino acids: CSARQALHQALNTEAFF. The CDR3 bases are TGCAGTGCTAGACAAGCCCTACACCAGGCCCTGAACACTGAAGCTTTCTTT.

Of note for this clonotype: At one end the junction does not follow the germline gene, possibly because of a read error. This chain connects TRBV11-2 to TRBJ1-2; D is perhaps TRBD1 (6 bases). CDR1 is SGHAT and CDR2 is FQNNGV in the germline V gene. The CDR3 contains 14 residues. The CDR3 protein is CANSLSPGGRGYTF. CDR3 in DNA: TGTGCCAACAGCTTATCCCCCGGGGGCAGGGGCTACACCTTC.

The chain joins TRBV6-5 to TRBJ2-1; D unclear. The V end was cut by 6 bases, the J end by 5 bases, with 5 bases between. Per the germline V gene, CDR1 is MNHEY and CDR2 is SVGAGI. This CDR3 region has 11 residues. The CDR3 DNA is TGTGCCAGCAGCGTGCACAATGAGCAGTTCTTC. Translation: CASSVHNEQFF.

This sequence joins TRBV2 and TRBJ2-1, with TRBD2 as a possible D gene (5 bases). The CDR3 runs 12 residues. The germline gives CDR1 SNHLY, CDR2 FYNNEI. V was clipped by 6 bases and J by 6 bases, with 9 bases between them. CDR3 protein: CASRLVPNEQFF. CDR3 nucleotide sequence: TGTGCCAGCAGACTAGTTCCCAATGAGCAGTTCTTC.

This sequence joins TRBV12-3 or TRBV12-4 and TRBJ1-5, with a weak D call TRBD1 (6 bases). The V and J ends lost 4 bases and 6 bases respectively, with 13 bases between them. CDR3 length: 14 residues. The CDR3 region is CASSSTGSGQPQHF. DNA for the CDR3: TGTGCCAGCAGTTCCACAGGGTCCGGTCAGCCCCAGCATTTT.

V usage is TRBV6-2 or TRBV6-3 and J usage is TRBJ1-6; 7 bases map to TRBD1. CDR1 MNHEY and CDR2 SVGEGT come from the germline V gene. There are 15 residues in the CDR3. Trimming removed 6 bases from V and 8 bases from J; junction bases left unmatched: 10. The CDR3 region is CASRKPGQEDSPLHF. As DNA, the CDR3 is TGTGCCAGCAGGAAGCCCGGACAGGAGGATTCACCCCTCCACTTT.

This clonotype was seen a few times. The germline gene is not matched at one end of the junction; a read error may be the cause. The V gene is TRBV7-9, the J gene TRBJ2-1; tentative D call: TRBD2 (6 bases). The V gene's germline CDR1 is SEHNR and CDR2 FQNEAQ (reference sequence). The CDR3 spans 12 residues. The CDR3 nucleotides read TGTGCCAGCAGCGTAGCGGTAAATGAGCAGTTCTTC. Protein sequence: CASSVAVNEQFF.

There are a few counts of this clonotype. The chain joins TRBV25-1 to TRBJ1-1; D uncertain. Per germline, CDR1 MGHDK and CDR2 SYGVNS. The V and J ends lost 8 bases and 0 bases respectively, with 4 bases between them. The CDR3 totals 11 residues. CDR3 loop: CASLMNTEAFF. CDR3 DNA sequence: TGTGCCAGCCTTATGAACACTGAAGCTTTCTTT.

This chain joins TRBV20-1 and TRBJ1-5; perhaps TRBD1 as D (5 bases). Trimming pared 6 bases from V and 1 base from J, leaving 10 bases between. The CDR3 covers 13 residues. Germline V gene sequence: CDR1 DFQATT, CDR2 SNEGSKA (reference sequence). The DNA of the CDR3 is TGCAGTGCCAACAGGAGGAGCAATCAGCCCCAGCATTTT. It specifies CSANRRSNQPQHF.

There are a few counts of this clonotype. The V gene is TRBV12-3 or TRBV12-4, the J gene TRBJ2-1; TRBD2 matches 11 bases. The V and J ends lost 10 bases and 6 bases, in that order; junction bases with no gene match: 5. This CDR3 has 13 residues. The CDR3 bases are TGTGCCACCGTAGCGGGGGGGCGCAATGAGCAGTTCTTC. Protein sequence: CATVAGGRNEQFF.

The chain employs TRBV9 and TRBJ2-5, with 7 positions matching TRBD1. The ends lost 0 bases at V and 0 bases at J; junction bases unmatched: 2. Per germline, CDR1 SGDLS and CDR2 YYNGEE. The CDR3 length is 15 residues. CDR3 sequence: CASSVGGQNQETQYF. The CDR3 DNA reads as TGTGCCAGCAGCGTAGGGGGACAGAACCAAGAGACCCAGTACTTC.

This clonotype turned up a few times. This sequence joins TRBV29-1 and TRBJ1-2, with D maybe TRBD1 (5 bases). The CDR3 is 12 residues long. Trimming removed 3 bases from V and 7 bases from J, with 12 bases in between. Per germline, CDR1 SQVTM and CDR2 ANQGSEA. The CDR3 nucleotides read TGCAGCGTTGATGTAGGGGCCGGTGGCTACACCTTC. Residues: CSVDVGAGGYTF.

The genes are TRBV7-9 and TRBJ1-6; the D is unclear. Trimming removed 6 bases at V and 7 bases at J, with 13 bases between. The CDR3 has 14 amino acids. Germline assignment: CDR1 SEHNR and CDR2 FQNEAQ (reference sequence). The CDR3 DNA is TGTGCCAGCAGACCGTGGCAAACGAATTCACCCCTCCACTTT. It translates to CASRPWQTNSPLHF.

This chain uses TRBV20-1 with TRBJ1-1; 10 bases agree with TRBD1. Germline loops: CDR1 DFQATT, CDR2 SNEGSKA (reference sequence). Germline trimming cut 0 bases from V and 6 bases from J; bases unmatched to any gene: 13. This CDR3 region has 17 residues. CDR3 DNA sequence: TGCAGTGCTAGAGACCGGGACAGGGGCTCCCTGTGGGCTGAAGCTTTCTTT. The encoded protein is CSARDRDRGSLWAEAFF.

The chain couples TRBV7-2 to TRBJ1-5, with TRBD1 matching 10 bases. The germline V gene encodes CDR1 SGHTA and CDR2 FQGNSA. V dropped 5 bases and J dropped 6; count of bases not matched to a gene: 4. The CDR3 runs to 14 residues. The chain's CDR3 is CASSPRTGGQPQHF. The CDR3 region has the DNA TGTGCCAGCAGCCCCCGGACAGGGGGTCAGCCCCAGCATTTT.

This clonotype has only a few counts. The rearrangement links TRBV9 to TRBJ2-5; TRBD1 might be the D (6 bases). CDR3 length: 13 residues. The germline gives CDR1 SGDLS, CDR2 YYNGEE. V lost 0 bases and J lost 4, with 7 bases in between. Here the CDR3 reads CASSVEQGETQYF. The DNA for the CDR3 is TGTGCCAGCAGCGTAGAACAGGGAGAGACCCAGTACTTC.

The chain combines TRBV12-3 or TRBV12-4 with TRBJ1-1; TRBD1 might be the D (5 bases). The CDR3 is 14 residues long. V lost 3 bases and J lost 5, with 13 bases in between. The CDR3 reads CASSFWTGGTEAFF. The CDR3 nucleotides are TGTGCCAGCAGTTTCTGGACCGGGGGGACTGAAGCTTTCTTT.